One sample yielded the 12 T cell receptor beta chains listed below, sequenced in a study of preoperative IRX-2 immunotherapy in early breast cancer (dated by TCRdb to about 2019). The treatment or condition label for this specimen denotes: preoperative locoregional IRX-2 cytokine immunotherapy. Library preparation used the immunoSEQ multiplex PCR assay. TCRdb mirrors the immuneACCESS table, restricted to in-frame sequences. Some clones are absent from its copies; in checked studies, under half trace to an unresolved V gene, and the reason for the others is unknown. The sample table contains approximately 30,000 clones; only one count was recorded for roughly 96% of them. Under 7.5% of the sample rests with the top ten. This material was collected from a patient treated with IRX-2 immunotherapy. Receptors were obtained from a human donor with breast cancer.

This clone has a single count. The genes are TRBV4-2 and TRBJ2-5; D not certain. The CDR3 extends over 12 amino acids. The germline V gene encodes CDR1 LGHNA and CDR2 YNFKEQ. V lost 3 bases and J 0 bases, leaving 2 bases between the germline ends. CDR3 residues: CASSQNQETQYF. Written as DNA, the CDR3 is TGTGCCAGCAGCCAGAACCAAGAGACCCAGTACTTC.

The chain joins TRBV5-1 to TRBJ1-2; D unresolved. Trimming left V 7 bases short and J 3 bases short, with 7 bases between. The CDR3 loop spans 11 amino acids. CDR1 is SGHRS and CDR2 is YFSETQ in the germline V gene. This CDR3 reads CASGDYYGYTF. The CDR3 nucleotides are TGCGCCAGCGGAGACTACTATGGCTACACCTTC.

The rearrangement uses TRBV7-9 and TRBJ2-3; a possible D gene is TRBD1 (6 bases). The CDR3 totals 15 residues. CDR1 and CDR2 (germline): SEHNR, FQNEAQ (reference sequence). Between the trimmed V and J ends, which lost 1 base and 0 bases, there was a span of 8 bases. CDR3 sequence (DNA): TGTGCCAGCAGCTTAGGAACAGGGAGCACAGATACGCAGTATTTT. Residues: CASSLGTGSTDTQYF.

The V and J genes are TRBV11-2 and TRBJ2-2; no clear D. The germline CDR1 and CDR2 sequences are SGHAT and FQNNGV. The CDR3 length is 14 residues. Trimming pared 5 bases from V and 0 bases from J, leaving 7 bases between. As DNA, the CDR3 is TGTGCCAGCAGCCACCTCGCGAACACCGGGGAGCTGTTTTTT. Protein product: CASSHLANTGELFF.

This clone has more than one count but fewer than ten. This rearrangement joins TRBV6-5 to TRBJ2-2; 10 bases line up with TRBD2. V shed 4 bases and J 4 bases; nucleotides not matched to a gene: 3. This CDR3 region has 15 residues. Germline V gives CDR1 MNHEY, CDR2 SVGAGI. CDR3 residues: CASSLRTSGTGELFF. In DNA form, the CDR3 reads TGTGCCAGCAGTTTAAGGACTAGCGGCACCGGGGAGCTGTTTTTT.

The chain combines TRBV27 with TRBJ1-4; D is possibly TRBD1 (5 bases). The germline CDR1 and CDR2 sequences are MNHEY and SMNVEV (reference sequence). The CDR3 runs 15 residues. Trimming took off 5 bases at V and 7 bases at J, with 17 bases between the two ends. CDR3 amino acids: CASSLRGFGTEKLFF. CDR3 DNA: TGTGCCAGCAGTCTAAGGGGATTCGGAACTGAAAAACTGTTTTTT.

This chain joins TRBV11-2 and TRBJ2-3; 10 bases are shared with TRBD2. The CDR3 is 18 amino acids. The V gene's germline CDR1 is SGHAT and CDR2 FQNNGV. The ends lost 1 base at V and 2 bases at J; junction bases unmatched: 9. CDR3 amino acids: CASSLGEGSGRATDTQYF. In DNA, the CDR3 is TGTGCCAGCAGCTTAGGGGAAGGAAGCGGGAGGGCCACAGATACGCAGTATTTT.

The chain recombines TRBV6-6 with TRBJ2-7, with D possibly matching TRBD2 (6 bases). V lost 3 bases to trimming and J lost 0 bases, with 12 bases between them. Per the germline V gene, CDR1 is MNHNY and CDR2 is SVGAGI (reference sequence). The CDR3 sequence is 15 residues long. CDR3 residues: CASSYWTKYSYEQYF. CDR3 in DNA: TGTGCCAGCAGTTATTGGACTAAATACTCCTACGAGCAGTACTTC.

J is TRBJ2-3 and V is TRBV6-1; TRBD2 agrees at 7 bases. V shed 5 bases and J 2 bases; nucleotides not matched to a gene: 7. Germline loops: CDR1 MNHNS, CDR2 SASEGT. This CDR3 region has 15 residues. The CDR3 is CASSWREGTTDTQYF. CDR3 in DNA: TGTGCCAGCAGTTGGAGGGAGGGTACCACAGATACGCAGTATTTT.

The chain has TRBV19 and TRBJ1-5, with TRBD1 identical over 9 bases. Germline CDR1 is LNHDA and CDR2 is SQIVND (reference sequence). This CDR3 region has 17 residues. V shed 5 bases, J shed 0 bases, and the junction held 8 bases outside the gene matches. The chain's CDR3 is CASSADRGANSNQPQHF. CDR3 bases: TGTGCCAGTAGTGCGGACAGGGGAGCTAATAGCAATCAGCCCCAGCATTTT. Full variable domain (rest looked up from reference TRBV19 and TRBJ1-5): DGGITQSPKYLFRKEGQNVTLSCEQNLNHDAMYWYRQDPGQGLRLIYYSQIVNDFQKGDIAEGYSVSREKKESFPLTVTSAQKNPTAFYLCASSADRGANSNQPQHFGDGTRLSIL.

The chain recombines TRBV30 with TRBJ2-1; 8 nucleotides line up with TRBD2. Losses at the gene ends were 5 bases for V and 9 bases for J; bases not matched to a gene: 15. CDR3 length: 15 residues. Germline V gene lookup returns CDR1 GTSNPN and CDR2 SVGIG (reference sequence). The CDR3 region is CAWDPGLGDWSEQFF. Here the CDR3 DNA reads TGTGCCTGGGACCCGGGACTAGGGGACTGGAGTGAGCAGTTCTTC.

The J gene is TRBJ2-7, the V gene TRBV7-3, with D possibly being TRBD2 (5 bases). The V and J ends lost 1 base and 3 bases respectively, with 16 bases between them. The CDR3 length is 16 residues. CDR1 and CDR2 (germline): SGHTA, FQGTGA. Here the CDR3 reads CASSLRSAASNYEQYF. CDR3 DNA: TGTGCCAGCAGCTTAAGGTCAGCGGCCTCAAACTACGAGCAGTACTTC. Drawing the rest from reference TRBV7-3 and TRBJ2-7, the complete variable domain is GAGVSQTPSNKVTEKGKYVELRCDPISGHTALYWYRQSLGQGPEFLIYFQGTGAADDSGLPNDRFFAVRPEGSVSTLKIQRTERGDSAVYLCASSLRSAASNYEQYFGPGTRLTVT.